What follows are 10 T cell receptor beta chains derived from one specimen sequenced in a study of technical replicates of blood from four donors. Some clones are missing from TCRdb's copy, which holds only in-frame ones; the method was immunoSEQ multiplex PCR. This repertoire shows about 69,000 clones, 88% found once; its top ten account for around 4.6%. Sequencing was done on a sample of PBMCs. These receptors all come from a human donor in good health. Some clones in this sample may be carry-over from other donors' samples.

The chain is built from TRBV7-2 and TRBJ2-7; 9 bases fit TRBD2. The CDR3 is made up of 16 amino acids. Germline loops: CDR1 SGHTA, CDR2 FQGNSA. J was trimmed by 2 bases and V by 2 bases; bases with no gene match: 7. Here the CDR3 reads CASSLHGLAGTYEQYF. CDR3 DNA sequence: TGTGCCAGCAGCTTACATGGGCTAGCGGGGACCTACGAGCAGTACTTC.

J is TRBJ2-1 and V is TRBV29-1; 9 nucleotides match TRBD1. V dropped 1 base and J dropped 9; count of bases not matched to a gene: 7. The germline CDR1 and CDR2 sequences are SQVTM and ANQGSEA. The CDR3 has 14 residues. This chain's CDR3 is CSVEGRRTGVEQFF. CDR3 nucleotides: TGCAGCGTTGAAGGTCGGAGGACAGGGGTTGAGCAGTTCTTC.

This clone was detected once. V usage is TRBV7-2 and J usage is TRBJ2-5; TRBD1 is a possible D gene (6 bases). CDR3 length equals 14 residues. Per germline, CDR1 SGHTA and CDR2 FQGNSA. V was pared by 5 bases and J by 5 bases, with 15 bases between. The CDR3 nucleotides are TGTGCCAGCAGCCGGCAGGGGCTTAGCGAGACCCAGTACTTC. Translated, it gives CASSRQGLSETQYF.

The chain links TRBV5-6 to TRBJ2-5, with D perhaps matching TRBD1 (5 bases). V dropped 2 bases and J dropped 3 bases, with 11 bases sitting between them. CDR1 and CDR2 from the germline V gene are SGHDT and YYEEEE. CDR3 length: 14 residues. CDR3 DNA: TGTGCCAGCAGCTTCCAGGGCGGCGAAGAGACCCAGTACTTC. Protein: CASSFQGGEETQYF.

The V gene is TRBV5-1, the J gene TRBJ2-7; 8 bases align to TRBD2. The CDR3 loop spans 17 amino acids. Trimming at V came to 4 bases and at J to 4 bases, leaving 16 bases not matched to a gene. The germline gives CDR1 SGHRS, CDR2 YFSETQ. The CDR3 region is CASSPGGLDRPMYEQYF. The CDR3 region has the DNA TGCGCCAGCAGCCCGGGGGGGTTGGACAGACCTATGTACGAGCAGTACTTC.

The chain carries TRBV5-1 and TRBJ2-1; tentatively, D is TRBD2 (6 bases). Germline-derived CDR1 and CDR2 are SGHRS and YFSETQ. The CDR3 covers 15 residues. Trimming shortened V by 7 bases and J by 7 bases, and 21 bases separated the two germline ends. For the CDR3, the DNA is TGCGCCAGCGGATTCCGGGACTCCTCGGGGAATGAGCAGTTCTTC. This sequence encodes CASGFRDSSGNEQFF.

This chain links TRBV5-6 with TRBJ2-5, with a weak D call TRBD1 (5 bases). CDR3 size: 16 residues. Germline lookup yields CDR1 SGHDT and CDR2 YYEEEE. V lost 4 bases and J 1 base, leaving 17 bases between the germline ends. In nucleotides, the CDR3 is TGTGCCAGCAGCCACAAAACTACAGGCCCCCAAGAGACCCAGTACTTC. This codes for CASSHKTTGPQETQYF.

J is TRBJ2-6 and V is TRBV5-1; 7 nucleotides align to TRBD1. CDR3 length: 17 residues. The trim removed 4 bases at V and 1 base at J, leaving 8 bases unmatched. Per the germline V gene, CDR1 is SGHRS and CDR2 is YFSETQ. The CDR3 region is CASSVGGWDSGANVLTF. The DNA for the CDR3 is TGCGCCAGCAGCGTAGGGGGCTGGGATTCTGGGGCCAACGTCCTGACTTTC.

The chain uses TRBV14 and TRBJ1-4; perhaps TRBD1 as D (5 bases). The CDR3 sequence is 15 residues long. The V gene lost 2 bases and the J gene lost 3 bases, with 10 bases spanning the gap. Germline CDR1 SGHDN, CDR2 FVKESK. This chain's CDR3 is CASSQLGGPNEKLFF. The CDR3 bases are TGTGCCAGCAGCCAACTGGGGGGACCTAATGAAAAACTGTTTTTT.

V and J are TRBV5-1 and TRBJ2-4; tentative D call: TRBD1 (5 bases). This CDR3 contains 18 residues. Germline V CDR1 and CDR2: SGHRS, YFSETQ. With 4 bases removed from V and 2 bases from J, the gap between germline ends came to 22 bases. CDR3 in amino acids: CASSPARQDTPTKNIQYF. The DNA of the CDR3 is TGCGCCAGCAGCCCGGCCCGGCAGGACACCCCGACCAAAAACATTCAGTACTTC. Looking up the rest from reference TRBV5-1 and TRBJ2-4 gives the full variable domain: KAGVTQTPRYLIKTRGQQVTLSCSPISGHRSVSWYQQTPGQGLQFLFEYFSETQRNKGNFPGRFSGRQFSNSRSEMNVSTLELGDSALYLCASSPARQDTPTKNIQYFGAGTRLSVL.